This T cell receptor (beta chain) came from a study of cytotoxic CD8 clonotypes in ibrutinib-treated CLL. The overall study: Sequencing produced an average of around 250,000 productive templates and 94,082 productive rearrangements per sample.

Profiled with immunoSEQ multiplex PCR; TCRdb holds only in-frame clones, not every one. The sample holds almost 250,000 clones, 70% seen once. Deletions cut 7 bases from V and 5 bases from J, with 12 bases between. CDR3 size: 12 residues. The germline V gene encodes CDR1 MNHEY and CDR2 SVGAGI. Whole-study results and caveats: Treatment left the uncommon public clonotypes either contracted or stable in frequency.

Points on this clone: Its antigen remains unknown.

This TCR was recovered from a human donor with chronic lymphocytic leukemia. V and J are TRBV6-5 and TRBJ2-7, with D possibly being TRBD1 (6 bases). Material: PBMCs, obtained after 24 months of ibrutinib treatment. The CDR3 DNA follows: TGTGCCAGCATCTCTCAGGGGCACGAGCAGTACTTC. Its translation is CASISQGHEQYF.